These T cell receptor beta chains were read from a single sample in a study of monozygotic twins with inflammatory bowel disease. Each CDR3 protein gets one entry in TCRdb, which reprocessed the 5' RACE reads and gives no DNA. The sample has 150,000 to 200,000 distinct CDR3 sequences; the top ten hold 7.4%. Sequencing input: blood. All receptors come from a human donor with ulcerative colitis or Crohn's disease, or a healthy co-twin of an affected twin (not recorded which). CDR3s include the opening cysteine and the closing phenylalanine or tryptophan. The order of the fields is J gene, CDR3 length, V gene, CDR3 protein.

TRBJ1-4 15 TRBV7-2 CASSLEGRSAEKLFF
TRBJ2-1 15 TRBV5-1 CASSSIRTSGGEQFF
TRBJ2-7 15 TRBV5-4 CASSLEAGKPYEQYF
TRBJ1-1 14 TRBV19 CASSAHRGNTEAFF
TRBJ2-3 13 TRBV5-1 CASRSGPTDTQYF
TRBJ2-3 15 TRBV7-2 CASSSGGEGTDTQYF
TRBJ2-2 13 TRBV12-3/TRBV12-4 CASRPGEAGELFF
TRBJ1-6 16 TRBV7-2 CASSRTANSYNSPLHF
TRBJ1-1 12 TRBV10-3 CAISVMGTEAFF
TRBJ1-1 16 TRBV6-1 CASSRRIRLGNTEAFF